Below, 8 T cell receptor beta chains from the same sample are listed, as sequenced in a study of Tregs in tolerant kidney transplant recipients. Produced via immunoSEQ multiplex PCR; TCRdb's table is partial and in-frame only. The data contain some 68,000 clones, about 83% of them singletons. The sample taken for sequencing was CD4+ T cells from blood. The receptors were gathered from a human donor in good health.

This clone was recorded at least ten times. This sequence joins TRBV6-5 and TRBJ1-2; D not resolved. The CDR3 spans 12 residues. V lost 7 bases and J lost 8, with 14 bases in between. Germline loops: CDR1 MNHEY, CDR2 SVGAGI. In nucleotides, the CDR3 is TGTGCCAGCACCGCCGGGGAGCGGGGCTACACCTTC. Translated: CASTAGERGYTF.

The genes are TRBV6-1 and TRBJ1-5; TRBD1 matches 8 bases. Trimming removed 3 bases from V and 7 bases from J; junction bases left unmatched: 8. Germline V gives CDR1 MNHNS, CDR2 SASEGT. This CDR3 is 15 amino acids long. The CDR3 here is CASSDQGAVGQPQHF. In nucleotides, the CDR3 is TGTGCCAGCAGTGACCAGGGGGCGGTGGGACAGCCCCAGCATTTT.

V usage is TRBV5-5 and J usage is TRBJ2-1; the D gene is possibly TRBD2 (5 bases). CDR1 is SGHKS and CDR2 is YYEKEE in the germline V gene (reference sequence). This CDR3 contains 15 residues. Trimming took off 3 bases at V and 4 bases at J, with 14 bases between the two ends. The CDR3 nucleotides read TGTGCCAGCAGCTCACTAGATTCAACTTACAATGAGCAGTTCTTC. This translates into CASSSLDSTYNEQFF.

This chain links TRBV21-1 with TRBJ1-1. TRBV21-1 is an annotated pseudogene. The CDR3 loop spans 13 amino acids. The CDR3 nucleotides read TGTGCCAGCAGCCCACATCCGGGACCCGAGGGCCTCTTT. Its translation is CASSPHPGPEGLF.

This chain uses TRBV14 with TRBJ1-1; D remains unclear. V lost 4 bases and J lost 4, with 10 bases in between. The germline V gene encodes CDR1 SGHDN and CDR2 FVKESK. This CDR3 has 13 amino acids. CDR3 coding DNA: TGTGCCAGCAGCCGCACTCTGGTCACTGAAGCTTTCTTT. It encodes CASSRTLVTEAFF.

This clone was seen once. The gene calls are TRBV6-1 and TRBJ2-1; 7 bases match TRBD1. The length of the CDR3 is 13 residues. Germline CDR1 reads MNHNS; CDR2 reads SASEGT. Trimming removed 10 bases from V and 9 bases from J; junction bases left unmatched: 12. This CDR3 reads CATNLQGYGEQFF. CDR3 nucleotide sequence: TGTGCCACCAACCTACAGGGGTACGGTGAGCAGTTCTTC.

In DNA form, the CDR3 reads TGTGCCAGCAGCTTAGCAGGGAGCAATCAGCCCCAGCATTTT. The encoded protein is CASSLAGSNQPQHF. The V gene is TRBV7-9, the J gene TRBJ1-5, with unresolved D. With 0 bases removed from V and 1 base from J, the gap between germline ends came to 4 bases. The CDR3 is 14 residues long. Germline loops: CDR1 SEHNR, CDR2 FQNEAQ (reference sequence).

This clone has only a few counts. The rearrangement joins TRBV19 to TRBJ2-7; possibly TRBD2 for D (5 bases). Germline V gene data show CDR1 as LNHDA and CDR2 as SQIVND (reference sequence). The CDR3 runs 12 residues. Trimming stripped 5 bases from V and 4 bases from J, with 9 bases between. For the CDR3, the DNA is TGTGCCAGTAGTCCCTCGGGGTACGAGCAGTACTTC. Residues: CASSPSGYEQYF. Supplemented by reference TRBV19 and TRBJ2-7, the full variable domain reads DGGITQSPKYLFRKEGQNVTLSCEQNLNHDAMYWYRQDPGQGLRLIYYSQIVNDFQKGDIAEGYSVSREKKESFPLTVTSAQKNPTAFYLCASSPSGYEQYFGPGTRLTVT.